These 3 T cell receptor beta chains were sequenced from one sample in a study of blood T cell repertoires in COVID-19. Some clones are missing from TCRdb's copy, which holds only in-frame ones; the method was immunoSEQ multiplex PCR. The profile shows under 350,000 clones, around 86% of them singletons. The sequenced material came from peripheral blood. The receptors originated from a human donor in a cohort sampled during active COVID-19.

The chain couples TRBV7-2 to TRBJ2-2; 12 bases match TRBD2. CDR1 is SGHTA and CDR2 is FQGNSA in the germline V gene. V gave up 4 bases and J gave up 6 bases; unmatched junction bases: 3. This CDR3 contains 15 residues. The CDR3 sequence is CASSSTSGGPGELFF. For the CDR3, the DNA is TGTGCCAGCAGCTCCACTAGCGGGGGGCCCGGGGAGCTGTTTTTT.

V gene TRBV29-1 combines with J gene TRBJ1-1; D perhaps matches TRBD1 (5 bases). V dropped 2 bases and J dropped 0 bases, with 7 bases sitting between them. Germline values: CDR1 SQVTM, CDR2 ANQGSEA. This CDR3 region has 13 residues. The CDR3 DNA reads TGCAGCGTTGAACGACAGTTGAACACTGAAGCTTTCTTT. Its protein is CSVERQLNTEAFF. The variable domain in full, with the rest retrieved from reference TRBV29-1 and TRBJ1-1, is SAVISQKPSRDICQRGTSLTIQCQVDSQVTMMFWYRQQPGQSLTLIATANQGSEATYESGFVIDKFPISRPNLTFSTLTVSNMSPEDSSIYLCSVERQLNTEAFFGQGTRLTVV.

The rearrangement joins TRBV6-5 to TRBJ1-6, with a weak D call TRBD1 (6 bases). The CDR3 is 14 amino acids. Germline V gene lookup returns CDR1 MNHEY and CDR2 SVGAGI. With 6 bases removed from V and 6 bases from J, the gap between germline ends came to 12 bases. The CDR3 here is CASRYREGNSPLHF. In DNA form, the CDR3 reads TGTGCCAGCAGGTACAGGGAGGGTAATTCACCCCTCCACTTT.